This TCR beta chain was documented in a study of blood T cell repertoires in COVID-19. Overall study: The study drew acute and convalescent COVID-19 samples from the United States, Italy and Spain. Sample material is recorded as cDNA or gDNA derived from T cells, B-cell-depleted T cells, or PBMCs.

In the study's own analysis: Estimation of nucleated cell counts relied on the amplification of reference gene primers. Using immunoSEQ multiplex PCR, the repertoire was profiled, and TCRdb retains in-frame clones only, with some absent. V and J calls and clone size are copied from that table; D and trimming were computed from the DNA. The table lists around 130,000 clones, about 82% of them singletons. The clonotype comes from a man in his fifties or sixties with active or convalescent COVID-19. The material sequenced was peripheral blood.

CDR3 residues: CASSLSGSPEQYF. CDR3 DNA: TGTGCCAGTTCCCTTAGCGGGAGTCCCGAGCAGTACTTC. The chain links TRBV19 to TRBJ2-7, with TRBD2 matching over 9 bases. This CDR3 is 13 amino acids long. Looked up from germline, CDR1 is LNHDA and CDR2 is SQIVND (reference sequence). The junction had 8 bases not matched to a gene; V was cut back by 8 bases and J by 6 bases.